These T cell receptor beta chains were read from a single sample in a study of OX40 agonist ivuxolimab in advanced cancers. Generated by immunoSEQ multiplex PCR, the TCRdb table keeps only in-frame clones and is missing some. Among around 150,000 clones listed, 90% were seen once. Sequences were derived from CD4+ or CD8+ T cells sorted from blood, sampled in a trial of the OX40 agonist ivuxolimab. The source of these receptors is an adult with an advanced solid tumor such as melanoma, head and neck, liver or kidney cancer. Each CDR3 is given with its conserved first and last residue. D genes are given only for firm matches. Clone size is stated in some rows and not others, as once, few, many or a class when expanded.

.	.	TRBJ2-7	TRBV7-9	CASSFSATRFYEQYF	TGTGCCAGCAGCTTTTCCGCGACTAGATTTTACGAGCAGTACTTC
TRBD1	.	TRBJ2-4	TRBV2	CASSEVWTGQGVF	TGTGCCAGCAGTGAGGTTTGGACGGGACAGGGGGTCTTC
TRBD1	.	TRBJ2-7	TRBV9	CASSVVPGQSYEQYF	TGTGCCAGCAGCGTAGTGCCGGGACAGTCCTACGAGCAGTACTTC
.	.	TRBJ1-4	TRBV9	CASSVGEERAPVLFF	TGTGCCAGCAGCGTAGGGGAGGAGAGGGCCCCGGTGCTGTTTTTT
.	.	TRBJ2-1	TRBV5-1	CASSLGGPQQFF	TGCGCCAGCAGCTTGGGGGGACCGCAGCAGTTCTTC
.	.	TRBJ1-5	TRBV5-4	CASSPGRNDQPQHF	TGTGCCAGCAGCCCGGGACGTAACGATCAGCCCCAGCATTTT
TRBD1	.	TRBJ1-1	TRBV18	CASSLIQGVVNTEAFF	TGTGCCAGCTCACTAATACAGGGGGTTGTGAACACTGAAGCTTTCTTT
.	.	TRBJ1-1	TRBV19	CASSPITRGSNMNTEAFF	TGTGCCAGTAGTCCAATTACAAGGGGGTCGAACATGAACACTGAAGCTTTCTTT
.	.	TRBJ2-1	TRBV6-4	CASSDRAMGDEQFF	TGTGCCAGCAGTGACCGGGCTATGGGCGATGAGCAGTTCTTC
.	.	TRBJ2-3	TRBV15	CATSRDKGRPGDTQYF	TGTGCCACCAGCAGAGATAAGGGGCGTCCGGGGGATACGCAGTATTTT
.	.	TRBJ2-2	TRBV28	CASSLGSRGELFF	TGTGCCAGCAGTCTCGGGTCACGGGGGGAGCTGTTTTTT
.	.	TRBJ2-6	TRBV14	CASSPRTENVLTF	TGTGCCAGCAGCCCTCGGACGGAAAACGTCCTGACTTTC
.	once	TRBJ2-1	TRBV6-5	CASSYSGLANEQFF	TGTGCCAGCAGTTACTCTGGACTCGCCAATGAGCAGTTCTTC
.	.	TRBJ2-1	TRBV27	CASGAEISYNEQFF	TGTGCCAGCGGGGCCGAAATCTCCTACAATGAGCAGTTCTTC
TRBD2	.	TRBJ2-5	TRBV28	CASSATYWREGREETQYF	TGTGCCAGCAGTGCAACATATTGGCGGGAGGGCCGGGAGGAGACCCAGTACTTC
.	few	TRBJ1-5	TRBV19	CASSAFTRQPQHF	TGTGCCAGTAGTGCCTTTACCCGCCAGCCCCAGCATTTT
.	.	TRBJ2-5	TRBV13	CASSFRGGGEETQYF	TGTGCCAGCAGCTTCCGGGGAGGTGGTGAAGAGACCCAGTACTTC
.	few	TRBJ1-5	TRBV4-2	CASSQTPSSNQPQHF	TGTGCCAGCAGCCAGACCCCCTCCAGCAATCAGCCCCAGCATTTT
.	.	TRBJ2-3	TRBV7-2	CASSLESTDTQYF	TGTGCCAGCAGCTTAGAGAGCACAGATACGCAGTATTTT
.	.	TRBJ2-5	TRBV28	CASSYGTAYQETQYF	TGTGCCAGCAGTTACGGGACGGCGTACCAAGAGACCCAGTACTTC
.	.	TRBJ2-1	TRBV12-5	CASGLVLGTLSYNEQFF	TGTGCTAGTGGTTTGGTACTAGGAACACTCTCCTACAATGAGCAGTTCTTC
.	.	TRBJ1-2	TRBV28	CASSTAGLTYGYTF	TGTGCCAGCAGTACCGCCGGACTGACCTATGGCTACACCTTC
.	.	TRBJ1-5	TRBV2	CASSERESRDQHF	TGTGCCAGCAGTGAAAGGGAAAGCAGGGACCAGCATTTT
.	.	TRBJ1-1	TRBV2	CASNRLLTNTEAFF	TGTGCCAGCAACAGGCTCCTGACTAACACTGAAGCTTTCTTT
.	.	TRBJ1-4	TRBV6-1	CASSGDRARDTNEKLFF	TGTGCCAGCAGTGGGGACCGGGCGAGGGACACTAATGAAAAACTGTTTTTT
TRBD1	.	TRBJ2-1	TRBV7-3	CASSPITTLTGGQMNEQFF	TGTGCCAGCAGCCCCATCACTACTCTGACAGGGGGTCAAATGAATGAGCAGTTCTTC
.	.	TRBJ1-5	TRBV30	CAWSRSSGNQPQHF	TGTGCCTGGAGTCGATCATCGGGGAATCAGCCCCAGCATTTT
TRBD1	.	TRBJ2-1	TRBV5-1	CASSLPGTGVEQFF	TGCGCCAGCAGCTTGCCCGGGACAGGGGTTGAGCAGTTCTTC
.	few	TRBJ1-2	TRBV6-1	CASSEAGLGGYTF	TGTGCCAGCAGTGAGGCGGGACTCGGTGGCTACACCTTC
.	once	TRBJ1-1	TRBV11-2	CASSLALSNTEAFF	TGTGCCAGCAGCTTAGCCTTGTCGAACACTGAAGCTTTCTTT
TRBD2	.	TRBJ2-7	TRBV12-5	CASGSLSERGEQYF	TGTGCTAGTGGTTCCCTGAGCGAGCGGGGCGAGCAGTACTTC
.	.	TRBJ2-7	TRBV9	CASSLAVGYEQYF	TGTGCCAGCAGCCTAGCCGTTGGATACGAGCAGTACTTC
.	.	TRBJ1-1	TRBV6-1	CASRMGRSDTEAFF	TGTGCCAGCAGAATGGGCCGCTCGGACACTGAAGCTTTCTTT
.	.	TRBJ1-2	TRBV28	CASSLEVYGYTF	TGTGCCAGCAGTTTGGAGGTCTATGGCTACACCTTC
.	.	TRBJ1-2	TRBV10-3	CAISDPATNYGYTF	TGTGCCATCAGTGATCCGGCGACTAACTATGGCTACACCTTC
TRBD1	.	TRBJ2-5	TRBV5-4	CASSLDARGLETQYF	TGTGCCAGCAGCTTGGACGCCAGGGGGCTTGAGACCCAGTACTTC
.	.	TRBJ2-1	TRBV9	CASSVMRASNEQFF	TGTGCCAGCAGCGTCATGCGGGCCTCCAATGAGCAGTTCTTC
.	.	TRBJ1-4	TRBV28	CASSSGTLGAEKLFF	TGTGCCAGCAGTTCGGGGACCCTCGGGGCTGAAAAACTGTTTTTT
.	.	TRBJ1-6	TRBV10-3	CAISVSGDNSPLHF	TGTGCCATCAGTGTTTCAGGGGATAATTCACCCCTCCACTTT
.	.	TRBJ1-1	TRBV28	CASSLRGPDHTGRFHTEAFF	TGTGCCAGCAGTTTACGGGGGCCCGATCACACTGGCCGATTCCACACTGAAGCTTTCTTT
.	few	TRBJ2-7	TRBV28	CASSLGGSYEQYF	TGTGCCAGCAGTTTAGGGGGTTCCTACGAGCAGTACTTC
.	.	TRBJ2-7	TRBV9	CASSVGVGRRDEQYF	TGTGCCAGCAGCGTAGGGGTCGGGAGACGGGACGAGCAGTACTTC
TRBD1	.	TRBJ2-7	TRBV11-3	CASTGTGGLYEQYF	TGTGCCAGCACCGGGACAGGAGGTTTGTACGAGCAGTACTTC
TRBD1	once	TRBJ2-7	TRBV15	CATSRDRDRGFYFPLEQYF	TGTGCCACCAGCAGAGATCGGGACAGGGGGTTTTATTTTCCCCTGGAGCAGTACTTC
TRBD1	.	TRBJ1-1	TRBV27	CAIRTGAGTEAFF	TGTGCCATCCGAACAGGGGCTGGCACTGAAGCTTTCTTT
TRBD2	once	TRBJ2-2	TRBV19	CASSLLAGTGELFF	TGTGCCAGTAGTTTGCTAGCGGGCACCGGGGAGCTGTTTTTT
TRBD1	once	TRBJ1-1	TRBV6-5	CASSYQGQGTEAFF	TGTGCCAGCAGTTACCAGGGACAGGGAACTGAAGCTTTCTTT
.	.	TRBJ1-5	TRBV28	CASSLEVGPNRQPQHF	TGTGCCAGCAGTTTGGAAGTGGGCCCTAACCGGCAGCCCCAGCATTTT
TRBD2	.	TRBJ2-7	TRBV7-2	CASSLRTSGYEQYF	TGTGCCAGCAGCTTAAGGACTAGCGGTTACGAGCAGTACTTC
.	.	TRBJ1-6	TRBV11-2	CASSIGQAPYSPLHF	TGTGCCAGCAGCATCGGACAAGCGCCCTATTCACCCCTCCACTTT
.	.	TRBJ2-1	TRBV7-6	CASSTGTLNEQFF	TGTGCCAGCAGTACCGGGACCTTGAATGAGCAGTTCTTC
TRBD2	once	TRBJ2-7	TRBV18	CASSPIAGDYEQYF	TGTGCCAGCTCGCCTATAGCGGGAGATTACGAGCAGTACTTC
TRBD2	.	TRBJ2-2	TRBV4-1	CASSPGLATNTGELFF	TGCGCCAGCAGCCCGGGACTAGCTACGAACACCGGGGAGCTGTTTTTT
TRBD1	.	TRBJ1-4	TRBV5-1	CASTGQGAANEKLFF	TGCGCCAGCACCGGACAGGGGGCGGCTAATGAAAAACTGTTTTTT
.	.	TRBJ1-3	TRBV6-5	CASSYTTGTGNTIYF	TGTGCCAGCAGTTACACTACAGGGACGGGAAACACCATATATTTT
.	.	TRBJ2-1	TRBV18	CASSPQSGNEQFF	TGTGCCAGCTCACCTCAAAGCGGAAATGAGCAGTTCTTC